This T cell receptor beta chain was documented in a study of cytomegalovirus exposure and HLA in healthy donors (dated by TCRdb to 2016 to 2017). For the study in its entirety: In an earlier analysis of roughly 500 of the donors, approximately 300 Gb of sequence data and roughly 100 million unique TCR beta sequences from about 190 million T cells were reported. The study aimed to test whether signatures of past pathogen exposure could be identified by cataloging public T cell receptors. Class I and class II HLA loci were covered by the typing at four-digit resolution. The study used immunosequencing to profile the T cell repertoires of under 700 subjects and linked those repertoires to cytomegalovirus serostatus. In a later analysis, previously published TCR beta repertoires from 670 or so donors were re-analyzed and high-resolution HLA genotyping was added so that TCR occurrence patterns could be studied. Along with the 666-subject first cohort, a separate validation cohort of some 130 different subjects was used. To predict cytomegalovirus infection status, the study combined high-throughput TCR immunosequencing, statistical association of individual TCRs with disease status, and machine learning. An earlier analysis of roughly 580 of the donors used high-throughput TCR beta sequencing to judge whether each TCR beta V gene segment behaved as functional or pseudogenic. Four or five DR-DQ haplotypes were handled as single units for association and clustering, since linkage in the cohort was strong. In the later analysis, no new phenotypic data were used to find candidate immune exposures; instead, reliance was placed on TCR beta sequences and their occurrence across donors. Typing coverage varied by locus: roughly 620-640 donors for A, B, C, DRB1 and DQB1; around 560 for DQA1; 600 to 610 for DPA1; around 490 for DPB1. Donor age, sex, ethnicity and CMV serostatus were compiled alongside the repertoire data. Across 398 genotyped donors of the cohort, an average of roughly 230,000 unique TCR beta nucleotide sequences per donor were sequenced, and around 19% of those sequences were non-productive. The genetic ancestry cluster associated with self-reported Caucasian donors included 81% of the approximately 410 genotyped donors. A later genetic analysis used genome-wide SNP genotypes for about 65% of the 666 donors, treating that subset as a discovery cohort. Every repertoire in the discovery cohort had been generated on one and the same sequencing platform. Around 300 gigabases of sequencing data and 78 million or so unique TCR sequences were included in an early release covering several hundred HLA-typed donors.

V is cut by 5 bases and J by 2 bases, and the space between the germline ends is 7 bases. The germline V gene (reference sequence) sets CDR1 to SEHNR and CDR2 to FQNEAQ. Spanning cysteine to phenylalanine, the CDR3 consists of 13 amino acids. Of all the DNA, just the CDR3 is kept, 39 bases in frame from base 1. Receptor libraries were prepared by the immunoSEQ multiplex PCR assay. For the multiplex PCR, a mixture combining 60 forward primers for TCR Vbeta segments and 13 reverse primers for TCR Jbeta segments was used. A multiplex PCR assay on genomic DNA amplified the CDR3 region of rearranged TCR beta genes. On the Illumina HiSeq System, the amplified TCR beta libraries were sequenced as 87-base-pair reads. The published analysis was carried out like this. A later analysis counted about 76 million unique TCR beta chains across the 650 to 700 repertoires, and around 12 million of these chains were shared by at least two donors. Raw reads were error-corrected and collapsed into unique sequences with a nearest-neighbor algorithm that merged closely related sequences to remove PCR and sequencing errors. Alignment of CDR3 sequences to IMGT reference sequences was used to assign V, D and J gene segments. For a sequence to be retained, a match of at least six nucleotides to both a V gene segment and a J gene segment was required. A rearrangement counted as productive if the CDR3 had no stop codons and remained in frame with V and J, and every other rearrangement counted as non-productive. Following IMGT convention, CDR3 was defined as the stretch from the second conserved V-encoded cysteine up to the conserved J-encoded phenylalanine. The earlier analysis of roughly 590 of the donors excluded any sequence lacking an unambiguous match to a single V gene segment. In an earlier analysis of approximately 550 of the donors, V segments were called functional above 56.7% productive rearrangements and were called segregating when the between-donor standard deviation exceeded 5%. A statistical classification framework was developed to diagnose cytomegalovirus status using the catalog of TCR beta chain sequences. In a later analysis, TCR nucleotide sequences were compared against IMGT/GENE-DB human TR gene sequences so that V and J genes could be assigned. The TCRdist pipeline was used in a later analysis to assign CDR3 sequences and most-parsimonious VDJ recombination scenarios. A later analysis defined each TCR beta chain by its CDR3 amino acid sequence plus V-gene family, and excluded reads lacking a unique V-gene family. As a way to deal with suspected cross-contamination and a sequencing artifact, a later analysis dropped 500 to 700 nucleotide sequences that were highly shared and had low generation probability. A later analysis calculated a clonal expansion index for each public chain from normalized within-repertoire ranks of inferred template counts. In a later analysis, generation probabilities were computed with a VDJ recombination model fitted to out-of-frame rearrangements, and the resulting probabilities were checked against IGoR. In a later analysis, TCR-TCR, TCR-HLA and TCR-CMV co-occurrence was scored with hypergeometric tests, and a repertoire-size bias correction was applied to TCR pairs. A later analysis estimated false discovery rates by permuting HLA or CMV assignments 20 times. A later analysis grouped co-occurring TCRs with DBSCAN, adding TCRdist sequence similarity when clustering within HLA-allele-positive subsets. Repertoires with fewer than 30,000 or more than 120,000 public chains were left out of co-occurrence clustering, as were about five repertoires with anomalous nucleotide sharing. Here the immuneACCESS table is served through TCRdb, limited to in-frame sequences with V and J called. Missing clones are a known gap in these copies; in checked studies unresolved V genes cover under half, and the rest lacks a known reason. V and J calls and clone size follow that table, whereas D and trimming were derived from the DNA. The sample yields approximately 190,000 clones; around 86% were counted once. Of the sample, around 0.75% is held by the ten largest clones.

Points the paper makes about the study in general: CMV serostatus was the only immune exposure information available for the cohort. In both the original and validation cohorts, the classifier was reported to diagnose cytomegalovirus status with high specificity and sensitivity. In a later analysis, HLA-associated TCR beta chains showed more clonal expansion and lower generation probabilities than non-associated chains that were equally common. The sequencing pipeline was judged likely to have produced a cluster of highly shared sequence variants as a technical artifact. A later analysis found that TCR association rates varied across HLA loci, with DRB1 alleles showing the most associated TCRs and HLA-C alleles the fewest. Because HLA typing was missing for some donors at each locus, association tests included only the typed subset. A total of around 150 TCR beta chains were listed by the study as associated with cytomegalovirus. According to a later genetic analysis, donors in an Asian-associated ancestry cluster had fewer N-insertions in productive TCRs than the roughly 700-donor mean. A further reported finding was that TCR beta sequences accurately predicted the HLA-A and HLA-B alleles for most subjects in the first cohort. In vitro tests confirmed that a few of the cytomegalovirus-associated TCR beta chains recognize cytomegalovirus antigens. A later genetic analysis associated a missense DCLRE1C variant with V-gene and J-gene trimming of TCR beta chains, and an independent cohort replicated the association. Correlated functional status among segregating V segments might reflect linkage disequilibrium, but an unknown experimental factor could not be ruled out. In an earlier analysis of fewer than 700 of the donors, most TCR beta V segments appeared in productive rearrangements about 87% or about 30% of the time, broadly matching IMGT annotations. In a later analysis, several top co-occurrence clusters were reported to appear linked to parvovirus B19, influenza, CMV and Epstein-Barr virus. In a later analysis, some 17,000 TCR beta sequences were associated with specific HLA alleles at a false discovery rate of 0.05. Presence/absence analyses assumed roughly uniform sequencing depth across donors, an assumption that may not hold. Most TCR sequences were observed very rarely across donors, whereas some public TCRs were present in many individuals. Approximately 16 rarely observed V segments, including chromosome 9 orphons, were excluded from the earlier analysis of 550 to 700 of the donors because counts were too low. According to the authors, the approach could potentially be generalized to other disease states and immunological phenotypes. The 87-base-pair reads could not distinguish some IMGT-functional V segments, including TRBV6-2 and TRBV6-3, so those segments were excluded. This cohort had only TCR beta chains sequenced, and the lack of alpha or paired-chain data limited which features could be detected. Strong co-occurrence of HLA alleles, especially DR and DQ, made assigning TCR associations to individual alleles difficult. According to a later analysis, most CMV-associated TCR beta chains appeared to be HLA-restricted, and the HLA associations seemed to be driven largely by CMV exposure.

A note on this clone: Which antigen it targets is not known. Base qualities are not recorded, but no much larger clone differs from it by a single base.

The cohort consisted of hundreds of healthy bone marrow donors. At the time of sampling, all cohort members were nominally healthy, though unrecorded immune exposures were likely present. The donor was CMV seronegative and was included in the group of a few hundred seronegative cohort members. Each donor provided a peripheral blood sample, and peripheral blood mononuclear cells were used for TCR beta sequencing. The Qiagen DNeasy Blood Extraction Kit was used to extract genomic DNA from the blood cell samples. This clonotype originated in a woman aged 18-35 years in good health and CMV-seronegative. The rearrangement combines TRBV7-9 with TRBJ2-4; the D segment cannot be called with confidence. Sequencing input: PBMCs. The CDR3 region reads CASSPPSKNIQYF. The nucleotide sequence reads TGTGCCAGCAGCCCCCCTTCCAAAAACATTCAGTACTTC.